The 11 T cell receptor beta chains below all came from one sample that was sequenced in a study of T cells in women clearing cervical HPV infection. Profiled with immunoSEQ multiplex PCR; TCRdb holds only in-frame clones, not every one. In total, the table holds 30,000 to 40,000 clones. Sequencing was carried out using blood buffy coat. The receptor set was obtained from a woman between 18 and 75 years old with a cervical HPV16 infection that either progressed to CIN3+ or cleared (not recorded which).

CDR3 amino acids: CAWSVRRGNNEQFF. Incomplete CDR3 DNA: TGTGCCTGGAGTGTACGGCGGGGGAACAATGAG. The rearrangement uses TRBV30 and TRBJ2-1; 7 bases match TRBD2. The read falls 3 residues short of the CDR3 end, and the missing part is taken from the germline J gene. With 0 bases clipped from V and 5 bases from J, the junction kept 4 bases outside the gene matches. Germline lookup yields CDR1 GTSNPN and CDR2 SVGIG (reference sequence). CDR3 length: 14 amino acids.

For this clone: The read terminates 3 residues before the CDR3 end, so the remaining end is supplied by the germline J gene. The J gene is TRBJ1-2, the V gene TRBV18; perhaps TRBD1 as D (5 bases). The germline V gene encodes CDR1 KGHSH and CDR2 LQKENI. The CDR3 totals 14 residues. The CDR3: CASSPSGTSDDYTF. The DNA read from the CDR3 is TGTGCCAGCTCACCATCCGGGACTAGCGATGAC.

As concerns this clone: Read sequence stops 3 residues before the CDR3 end, and the germline J gene provides the missing end. This chain connects TRBV6-1 to TRBJ2-1, with D hard to call. V gave up 1 base and J gave up 5 bases, with 6 bases separating them. Germline-derived CDR1 and CDR2 are MNHNS and SASEGT. This CDR3 is built from 13 residues. CDR3 DNA (partial): TGTGCCAGCAGTGAAGGACTCCACAATGAG. Translating it yields CASSEGLHNE. In full, the CDR3 is CASSEGLHNEQFF.

Note on this clone: The missing CDR3 end, 3 residues past where the read stops, is filled in from the germline J gene. The chain links TRBV11-3 to TRBJ2-1, with a tentative D call TRBD2 (6 bases). Trimming removed 4 bases at V and 5 bases at J, with 12 bases between. The CDR3 covers 14 residues. From germline, CDR1 is SGHNT and CDR2 YENEEA. CDR3 DNA, as far as it was read: TGTGCCAGCAGCTCCCCGGGACTTGACAATGAG. Its translation is CASSSPGLDNE. The whole CDR3 protein is CASSSPGLDNEQFF.

Points on this clone: The CDR3 extends 3 residues past the end of the read, so its final part is completed from the germline J gene. The chain joins TRBV30 to TRBJ2-1; 9 nucleotides line up with TRBD2. CDR1 is GTSNPN, CDR2 SVGIG, per germline (reference sequence). V lost 3 bases and J lost 4; bases outside the gene matches: 7. The CDR3 has 15 residues. CDR3 loop: CAWRARRGGYNEQFF. The CDR3 bases that were read are TGTGCCTGGAGGGCCCGGCGGGGGGGGTACAATGAG.

As to this clone: The CDR3 end is not reached by the read, which stops 3 residues before it; the germline J gene fills it in. The chain carries TRBV5-1 and TRBJ1-2; 12 bases line up with TRBD1. Looked up from germline, CDR1 is SGHRS and CDR2 is YFSETQ. J was trimmed by 6 bases and V by 4 bases; bases with no gene match: 4. The CDR3 covers 14 residues. CDR3 DNA, as far as it was read: TGCGCCAGCAGCAGGGGACAGGGGGCGGATGGC. This codes for CASSRGQGADG. The whole CDR3 protein is CASSRGQGADGYTF.

Points on this clone: The CDR3 is cut off 3 residues early in the read; its end comes from the germline J gene. V gene TRBV20-1 combines with J gene TRBJ2-3; TRBD2 matches at 10 bases. J lost 6 bases, V lost 5 bases, and 14 bases had no gene match. Germline V gene sequence: CDR1 DFQATT, CDR2 SNEGSKA (reference sequence). The CDR3 totals 16 residues. The CDR3 sequence is CSAPSRASGSSDTQYF. Partial CDR3 DNA: TGCAGTGCTCCCAGCCGGGCTAGCGGGAGTTCGGATACG.

The CDR3 loop is CASSFPGQFMNTEAFF. The sequenced CDR3 bases are TGTGCCAGCAGTTTTCCGGGACAGTTCATGAACACTGAA. The rearrangement links TRBV6-2 or TRBV6-3 to TRBJ1-1; 7 bases are shared with TRBD1. The read gets to within 3 residues of the CDR3 end, and the germline J gene fills in the rest. Germline V gene data show CDR1 as MNHEY and CDR2 as SVGEGT. The junction had 8 bases not matched to a gene; V was cut back by 4 bases and J by 0 bases. The CDR3 covers 16 residues.

About this clone itself: The CDR3 end lies 3 residues beyond the end of the read and is filled in from the germline J gene. The V and J genes are TRBV18 and TRBJ1-3; TRBD1 is a possible D gene (5 bases). Trimming left V 3 bases short and J 4 bases short, with 13 bases between. Germline V gives CDR1 KGHSH, CDR2 LQKENI. The CDR3 has 15 residues. The CDR3 spells CASSPARGAGNTIYF. CDR3 DNA (partial): TGTGCCAGCTCACCTGCTAGGGGCGCGGGAAACACC.

With respect to this clone: The missing CDR3 end, 3 residues past where the read stops, is filled in from the germline J gene. The rearrangement links TRBV30 to TRBJ2-1; 7 bases fit TRBD2. Germline lookup yields CDR1 GTSNPN and CDR2 SVGIG (reference sequence). J gave up 6 bases and V 1 base, and 3 bases lay outside the gene matches. This CDR3 contains 13 residues. CDR3 bases read: TGTGCCTGGAGTGCACGACTAGCCAATGAG. Translated: CAWSARLANE. The CDR3 in full is CAWSARLANEQFF.

Details on this clone: The read ends 3 residues early relative to the CDR3; the germline J gene fills the gap. J is TRBJ1-2 and V is TRBV18; possibly TRBD1 for D (6 bases). The CDR3 sequence is 13 residues long. The germline CDR1 and CDR2 sequences are KGHSH and LQKENI. CDR3 protein: CASSPGGGGGYTF. The sequenced CDR3 bases are TGTGCCAGCTCACCAGGGGGGGGCGGAGGC.